These T cell receptor beta chains were read from a single sample in a study of blood T cell repertoires in COVID-19. Clones were sequenced by immunoSEQ multiplex PCR, and TCRdb holds only the in-frame ones, with some missing. Seen here are about 35,000 clones, 75% observed once, and the top ten hold about 15%. Source material: peripheral blood. Receptors were obtained from a man older than 75 with active or convalescent COVID-19. Each CDR3 is given with its conserved first and last residue. The D gene is left open where the match is weak. Part of the rows lack a size; the others show once, few, many or a class for expanded clones.

>TRBJ2-2|-|-|TRBV30
CAWIPARYSGELFF
TGTGCCTGGATCCCCGCGAGGTATTCCGGGGAGCTGTTTTTT
>TRBJ2-7|-|-|TRBV15
CATSLGAEQYF
TGTGCCACCAGCCTAGGGGCCGAGCAGTACTTC
>TRBJ2-5|-|TRBD1|TRBV2
CASSAQGQETQYF
TGTGCCAGCAGTGCGCAGGGACAGGAGACCCAGTACTTC
>TRBJ1-5|-|-|TRBV28
CARGRTGQGSNQPQHF
TGTGCCAGAGGGAGGACGGGGCAGGGTAGCAATCAGCCCCAGCATTTT
>TRBJ2-5|-|TRBD2|TRBV6-5
CASSYSGGGETQYF
TGTGCCAGCAGTTACTCGGGGGGGGGAGAGACCCAGTACTTC
>TRBJ1-2|few|-|TRBV6-5
CASRPPGQSYGYTF
TGTGCCAGCAGACCCCCAGGACAGAGCTATGGCTACACCTTC
>TRBJ1-5|-|TRBD1|TRBV2
CASSAGQGAQPQHF
TGTGCCAGCAGTGCGGGACAGGGGGCTCAGCCCCAGCATTTT
>TRBJ2-1|few|-|TRBV4-3
CASSQNGIYNEQFF
TGCGCCAGCAGCCAGAACGGGATCTACAATGAGCAGTTCTTC
>TRBJ1-6|-|-|TRBV5-4
CASSVQSSYNSPLHF
TGTGCCAGCAGCGTACAGAGCTCCTATAATTCACCCCTCCACTTT
>TRBJ2-1|-|-|TRBV10-1
CASSESSVNNEQFF
TGCGCCAGCAGTGAGTCTAGCGTAAACAATGAGCAGTTCTTC
>TRBJ2-2|-|-|TRBV6-5
CASSYQVSNTGELFF
TGTGCCAGCAGTTACCAGGTGTCGAACACCGGGGAGCTGTTTTTT
>TRBJ2-7|few|TRBD2|TRBV30
CAWTSGSYEQYF
TGTGCCTGGACTAGCGGGAGTTACGAGCAGTACTTC
>TRBJ1-2|medium-sized|-|TRBV7-2
CASSLTENYGYTF
TGTGCCAGCAGCTTAACGGAGAACTATGGCTACACCTTC
>TRBJ2-1|once|TRBD2|TRBV10-3
CAISTSGKLNEQFF
TGTGCCATCAGCACTAGCGGAAAACTCAATGAGCAGTTCTTC
>TRBJ2-6|few|-|TRBV5-4
CASSLRIGTTGANVLTF
TGTGCCAGCAGCTTGCGGATCGGGACAACTGGGGCCAACGTCCTGACTTTC
>TRBJ1-4|-|TRBD1|TRBV10-1
CASAPGQGGDDEKLFF
TGCGCCAGCGCCCCGGGACAGGGGGGTGACGATGAAAAACTGTTTTTT
>TRBJ1-2|once|-|TRBV7-9
CASSFLTGPYGYTF
TGTGCCAGCAGCTTTTTGACAGGCCCCTATGGCTACACCTTC
>TRBJ2-2|-|-|TRBV28
CASSPLIWTRDDTWGELFF
TGTGCCAGCAGTCCCCTCATTTGGACTCGAGACGATACGTGGGGGGAGCTGTTTTTT
>TRBJ2-7|-|-|TRBV10-3
CATRTAYEQYF
TGTGCCACTCGGACAGCTTACGAGCAGTACTTC
>TRBJ2-5|-|-|TRBV20-1
CSASPWVGGSQETQYF
TGCAGTGCTAGTCCCTGGGTGGGGGGTTCACAAGAGACCCAGTACTTC
>TRBJ1-6|-|-|TRBV28
CASRPRELRSYNSPLHF
TGTGCCAGCAGGCCCAGGGAACTTCGCTCCTATAATTCACCCCTCCACTTT
>TRBJ2-7|-|TRBD2|TRBV18
CASSRGLAGEYEQYF
TGTGCCAGCTCACGGGGACTAGCGGGAGAATACGAGCAGTACTTC
>TRBJ1-4|-|-|TRBV5-5
CASSLVVTPNEKLFF
TGTGCCAGCAGCTTGGTGGTGACTCCTAATGAAAAACTGTTTTTT
>TRBJ1-4|-|TRBD1|TRBV10-3
CAISEQGGSEKLFF
TGTGCCATCAGTGAGCAGGGGGGTAGTGAAAAACTGTTTTTT
>TRBJ2-7|few|TRBD2|TRBV7-9
CASSLVMAAGESYEQYF
TGTGCCAGCAGCTTAGTAATGGCAGCGGGAGAATCCTACGAGCAGTACTTC
>TRBJ1-4|-|TRBD1|TRBV7-6
CASSRDRGRGTNEKLFF
TGTGCCAGCAGCCGGGACAGGGGGCGAGGAACTAATGAAAAACTGTTTTTT
>TRBJ1-2|-|-|TRBV28
CASSSVNYGYTF
TGTGCCAGCAGTTCCGTTAACTATGGCTACACCTTC
>TRBJ2-5|-|TRBD2|TRBV7-6
CASSPYEAGDQETQYF
TGTGCCAGCAGCCCTTACGAAGCGGGAGATCAAGAGACCCAGTACTTC
>TRBJ1-2|-|TRBD1|TRBV28
CASTDREEGYTF
TGTGCCAGCACAGACAGGGAAGAAGGCTACACCTTC
>TRBJ1-5|-|TRBD1|TRBV24-1
CATSDKTGGRNQPQHF
TGTGCCACCAGTGACAAGACAGGGGGCCGCAATCAGCCCCAGCATTTT
>TRBJ2-7|-|-|TRBV5-6
CASSGNIAVSSYEQYF
TGTGCCAGCAGCGGCAACATAGCGGTTAGCTCCTACGAGCAGTACTTC
>TRBJ1-2|-|-|TRBV28
CASSSPNSGQGGGGYTF
TGTGCCAGCAGTTCTCCCAATTCGGGACAAGGGGGGGGAGGCTACACCTTC
>TRBJ1-5|-|TRBD1|TRBV28
CASSKPGTELYSNQPQHF
TGTGCCAGCAGCAAACCCGGGACAGAGCTTTATAGCAATCAGCCCCAGCATTTT
>TRBJ2-2|once|-|TRBV28
CASSESANANTGELFF
TGTGCCAGCAGCGAATCCGCGAACGCGAACACCGGGGAGCTGTTTTTT
>TRBJ2-2|few|TRBD1|TRBV25-1
CASTGQGTGELFF
TGTGCCAGCACCGGACAGGGGACCGGGGAGCTGTTTTTT
>TRBJ2-1|-|TRBD2|TRBV18
CASSPQVAGGTDEQFF
TGTGCCAGCTCACCACAGGTAGCGGGAGGGACCGATGAGCAGTTCTTC
>TRBJ2-1|-|TRBD2|TRBV6-5
CASSGTSGYNEQFF
TGTGCCAGCAGCGGGACTAGCGGATACAATGAGCAGTTCTTC
>TRBJ2-7|few|TRBD1|TRBV14
CASSQGTGWYF
TGTGCCAGCAGCCAAGGGACAGGCTGGTACTTC
>TRBJ2-1|-|TRBD1|TRBV13
CASSHRDRASNEQFF
TGTGCCAGCAGCCACCGGGACAGGGCTTCCAATGAGCAGTTCTTC
>TRBJ1-5|-|-|TRBV7-8
CASSSTGSGQPQHF
TGTGCCAGCAGCTCTACAGGGTCGGGTCAGCCCCAGCATTTT
>TRBJ1-2|-|TRBD1|TRBV30
CAWSVLPGGDGGYTF
TGTGCCTGGAGTGTTCTTCCAGGGGGCGACGGCGGCTACACCTTC
>TRBJ1-6|-|-|TRBV5-5
CASSLEQGFAYNSPLHF
TGTGCCAGCAGCTTGGAACAGGGATTCGCCTATAATTCACCCCTCCACTTT
>TRBJ1-2|-|TRBD1|TRBV28
CAIETGGYGYTF
TGTGCCATCGAAACAGGGGGGTACGGCTACACCTTC